This record covers a single TCR beta chain. The antigen it binds to is not known. Base qualities are not recorded, but no much larger clone differs from it by a single base. Every donor was a healthy Caucasian. The twin cohort comprised three pairs of female monozygotic twins, all aged about 18 to 29 years. The RNA used for TCR libraries was isolated from peripheral blood mononuclear cells. These data originate in a study of identical twins (dated by TCRdb to about 2016). For the study in its entirety: TCR alpha and beta repertoires from monozygotic twins, unrelated adults of various ages and cord blood were deep-sequenced to test whether fetal clonotypes persist. To rule out contamination, replicate twin experiments were performed at different times with different library preparation protocols. Here is what the overall study found, with its caveats: Recombination models systematically underestimated out-of-frame TCR alpha sharing in monozygotic twins but agreed with sharing between unrelated individuals. Zero-insertion analyses could be partly confounded by invariant T cells such as MAIT and iNKT, though diverse VJ usage argued against such confounding for most clonotypes. Compared with coincidental sharing between unrelated individuals, out-of-frame TCR alpha sequences shared between twins had an excess of sequences with low generation probability. The excess sharing between twins in beta out-of-frame sequences was weaker because fewer shared sequences reduced the signal-to-noise ratio. Conclusions relied on cross-sectional statistical analysis, since the same donors could not be followed over many years. Fewer insertions were carried by abundant cord blood beta clonotypes, a similar but weaker trend appeared in young adult naive repertoires, and no such trend appeared in memory repertoires.

Library generation was performed with 5' RACE. The data were produced on an Illumina HiSeq 2000. Template switching introduced a universal primer binding site; the final cDNA contained a unique molecular identifier, enabling accurate counting of TCR cDNA molecules. Specific primers in the conserved constant-segment region were used to synthesize first-strand cDNA for the TCR alpha and beta chains. To control for contamination, every cDNA library carried two barcodes: a SMART-Mk sample barcode plus Illumina barcodes. TruSeq adapter sequences along with Illumina sample barcodes were introduced in two successive PCR steps. The Illumina HiSeq platform was used with custom primers to sequence TCR alpha and beta cDNA libraries. The source study handled its data this way. MiGEC processed the raw reads to extract unique molecular identifiers, while MiXCR was used to determine the CDR3 positions. Recombination models were inferred per individual with the repgenHMM and IGoR tools using an EM algorithm. The analysis of shared clonotypes was done with the tcR package in R, with sharing normalized by the product of cloneset sizes. To study raw recombination without the effects of thymic and clonal selection, out-of-frame nonproductive sequences were analyzed. In TCRdb, the public reads were trimmed at Q25 with fastp and aligned with MiXCR, with productive beta chains retained. Every entry covers one CDR3 protein and lists the most common genes and DNA from its rows. TCRdb's processing, not the study's, gives the V and J calls here. This sample comprises approximately 700,000 distinct CDR3 sequences, around a sixth of them detected only once. The ten largest clonotypes hold less than 15% of the sample.

These data were also filed under a second study, of T cells expressing NK-cell markers. The second investigation adds: In sorted CD3+CD56+NKG2C+, CD3+CD56+NKG2C- and CD3+CD56-NKG2C+ T-cell subsets from about 8 donors, TCR beta-chain repertoires were profiled. Seven of the eight sequenced donors were HCMV-seropositive and one was HCMV-seronegative. To restrict sorting to alphabetaTCR-expressing T cells, an anti-gammadeltaTCR antibody was added in several experiments. In several donors, the dominant CD3+CD56+NKG2C+ clonotypes ranked among the top 10 CD8+ clonotypes, making up roughly 1.0-8% of CD8+ T cells. Those dominant clonotypes were again the most abundant among CD3+CD56-NKG2C+ cells in a few donors, at about 25-65%. It remained unclear whether the expanded NKG2C-expressing T cell clones were specific for HCMV antigens. The eight sequenced donors were randomly selected healthy volunteers, three men and five women. To determine HCMV serostatus, a commercial ELISA kit was used to detect HCMV-specific IgG in serum. For about six donors, bulk peripheral blood T-cell repertoires were also sequenced from unsorted PBMC. MIGEC handled demultiplexing of the reads and grouping by UMI, while MiTCR was used to assemble and quantify clonotypes. Only TCR cDNA sequences supported by at least two reads were kept to exclude erroneous sequences. The tcR package was used for downstream repertoire analysis, and clonotypes were matched across fractions by CDR3 nucleotide sequence plus V segment. VDJmatch was used to annotate antigen specificity against VDJdb, with one amino acid substitution in CDR3 allowed.

This receptor was identified in a woman aged 18-29 years in good health. Input material: PBMCs.

The CDR3 in this case is CASSLDQATPPLHF. The DNA sequence is given as TGTGCCAGCAGCTTAGATCAGGCGACGCCACCCCTCCACTTT. The receptor chain draws on TRBV11-2 and TRBJ1-6; confidence is insufficient to name the D gene. According to the germline V gene, CDR1 reads SGHAT and CDR2 reads FQNNGV. The CDR3 has 14 amino acids, counting the end cysteine and phenylalanine. The DNA shown is the 42-base CDR3, in frame from base 1. V was cut back by 0 bases and J by 11 bases, leaving a gap of 11 bases between them.